Included here is one T cell receptor (beta chain) sequence, with context. Its antigen is not known. Germline CDR1 reads SQVTM; CDR2 reads ANQGSEA. This CDR3 contains 14 residues. Trimming shortened V by 2 bases and J by 1 base, and 11 bases separated the two germline ends. The record originates from a study of blood T cells in healthy people across ages. The use of a sample-barcoded 5' primer and a J-beta primer mix characterized a second PCR of roughly 6 to 11 cycles. Each cDNA molecule, via a template-switch adaptor with 12 random nucleotides, was tagged. TCRdb re-analysed the 5' RACE reads in MiXCR, keeping a single row per CDR3 protein. Counted here are about 680,000 distinct CDR3 sequences, around half occurring once; the ten biggest clones make up around a third. Findings of the study overall: Investigators viewed diversity estimates from one million T cells as underestimates, the study reported. Older age went with lower TCR beta diversity per million T cells, in a roughly linear way. Since the PBMCs were unsorted, naive and antigen-experienced cells could not be conclusively compared.

The chain is built from TRBV29-1 and TRBJ2-5; D is uncertain. This clonotype was sampled from a woman between 55 and 75 years old in good health. Sequences were obtained from blood. In nucleotides, the CDR3 is TGCAGCGTTGAAAGGTACGGGTCCCAAGAGACCCAGTACTTC. The encoded protein is CSVERYGSQETQYF.